The clone carrying this T cell receptor (beta chain) came up many times. Its matching antigen is unknown. The blood specimen was taken at initial hyperthyroidism diagnosis, before any ophthalmopathy symptoms. The record originates from a study of T cells in Graves' hyperthyroidism and ophthalmopathy. RNA transcripts were the template for amplifying TCR beta CDR3 regions. When the TCR CDR3 underwent first-round RT-PCR, the HTBI primer set was used. TCRdb used MiXCR to reprocess the multiplex PCR reads, holding one entry per CDR3 protein. The sample consists of some 270,000 distinct CDR3 sequences, 10% to 15% of them appearing once. Findings and limits, study-wide: Blood also held most thyroid clonotypes expanded beyond 0.001.

Trimming removed 2 bases from V and 5 bases from J, with 12 bases in between. Germline lookup yields CDR1 MNHEY and CDR2 SVGAGI. The CDR3 runs 14 residues. V and J are TRBV6-5 and TRBJ2-5, with unresolved D. The source of this sequence is a woman in her 30s with Graves' hyperthyroidism that later progressed to Graves' ophthalmopathy. Sequenced input: blood. Here the CDR3 DNA reads TGTGCCAGCAGTTACCGGATGGGGTATGAGACCCAGTACTTC. This translates into CASSYRMGYETQYF.